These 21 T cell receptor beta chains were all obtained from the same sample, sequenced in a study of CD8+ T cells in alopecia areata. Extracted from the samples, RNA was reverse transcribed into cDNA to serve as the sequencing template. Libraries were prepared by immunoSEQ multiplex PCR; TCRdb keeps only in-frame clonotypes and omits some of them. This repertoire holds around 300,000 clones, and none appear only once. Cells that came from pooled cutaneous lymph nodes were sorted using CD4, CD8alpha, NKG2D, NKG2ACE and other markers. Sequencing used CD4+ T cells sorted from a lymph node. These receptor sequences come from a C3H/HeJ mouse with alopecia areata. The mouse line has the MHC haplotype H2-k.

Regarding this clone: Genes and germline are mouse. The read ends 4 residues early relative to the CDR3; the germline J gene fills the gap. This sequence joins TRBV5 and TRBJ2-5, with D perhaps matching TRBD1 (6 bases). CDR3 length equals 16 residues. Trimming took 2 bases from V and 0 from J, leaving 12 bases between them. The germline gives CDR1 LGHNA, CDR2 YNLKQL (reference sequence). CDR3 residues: CASSQRGHPNQDTQYF. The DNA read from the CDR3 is TGTGCCAGCAGCCAACGGGGACACCCTAACCAAGAC.

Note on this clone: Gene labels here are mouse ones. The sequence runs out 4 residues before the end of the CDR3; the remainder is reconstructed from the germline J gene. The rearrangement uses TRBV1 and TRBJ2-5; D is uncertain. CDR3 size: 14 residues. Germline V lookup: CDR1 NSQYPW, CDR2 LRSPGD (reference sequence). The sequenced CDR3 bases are TGCACCTGCAGTGCAGATCAGCAGAAAGAC. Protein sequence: CTCSADQQKD. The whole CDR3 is CTCSADQQKDTQYF.

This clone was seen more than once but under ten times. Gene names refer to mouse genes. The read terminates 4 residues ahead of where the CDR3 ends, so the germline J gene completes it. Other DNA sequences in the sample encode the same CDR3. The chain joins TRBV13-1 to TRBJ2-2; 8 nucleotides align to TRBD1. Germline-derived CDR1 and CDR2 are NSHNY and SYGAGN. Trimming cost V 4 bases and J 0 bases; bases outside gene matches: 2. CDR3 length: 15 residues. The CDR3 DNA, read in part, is TGTGCCAGCAGTCCAGGGGGCCCAAACACCGGG. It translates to CASSPGGPNTG. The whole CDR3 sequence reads CASSPGGPNTGQLYF.

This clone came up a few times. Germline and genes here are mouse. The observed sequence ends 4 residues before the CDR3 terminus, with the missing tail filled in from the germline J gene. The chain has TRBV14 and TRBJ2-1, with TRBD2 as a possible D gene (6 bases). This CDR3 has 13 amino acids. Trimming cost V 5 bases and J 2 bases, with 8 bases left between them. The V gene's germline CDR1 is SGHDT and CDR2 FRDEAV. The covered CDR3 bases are TGTGCCAGCAGGGTGGGGGACTATGCT. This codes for CASRVGDYA. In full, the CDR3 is CASRVGDYAEQFF.

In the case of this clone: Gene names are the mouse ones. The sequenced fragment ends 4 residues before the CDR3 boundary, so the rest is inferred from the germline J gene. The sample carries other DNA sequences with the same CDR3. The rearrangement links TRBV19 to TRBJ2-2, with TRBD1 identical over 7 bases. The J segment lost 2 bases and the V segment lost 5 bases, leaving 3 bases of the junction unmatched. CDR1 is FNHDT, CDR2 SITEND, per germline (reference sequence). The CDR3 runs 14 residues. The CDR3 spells CASRTGRNTGQLYF. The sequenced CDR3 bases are TGTGCCAGCAGGACAGGGAGGAACACCGGG.

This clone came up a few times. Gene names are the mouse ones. This CDR3 is CASSGDKNTEVFF. The CDR3 bases that were read are TGTGCCAGCAGCGGGGACAAAAACACA. This chain uses TRBV13-3 with TRBJ1-1, with D possibly matching TRBD1 (6 bases). The sequence runs out 4 residues before the end of the CDR3; the remainder is reconstructed from the germline J gene. The CDR3 runs 13 residues. Trimming shortened V by 5 bases and J by 1 base, and 9 bases separated the two germline ends. Germline V gives CDR1 NNHDY, CDR2 SYVADS.

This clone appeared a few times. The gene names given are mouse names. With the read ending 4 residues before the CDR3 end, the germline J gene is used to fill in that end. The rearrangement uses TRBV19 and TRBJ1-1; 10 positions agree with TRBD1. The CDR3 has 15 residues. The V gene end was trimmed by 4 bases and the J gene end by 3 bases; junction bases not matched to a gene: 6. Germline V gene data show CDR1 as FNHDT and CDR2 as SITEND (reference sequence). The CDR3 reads CASSSRTGGDTEVFF. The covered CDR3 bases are TGTGCCAGCAGTTCCCGGACAGGGGGGGACACA.

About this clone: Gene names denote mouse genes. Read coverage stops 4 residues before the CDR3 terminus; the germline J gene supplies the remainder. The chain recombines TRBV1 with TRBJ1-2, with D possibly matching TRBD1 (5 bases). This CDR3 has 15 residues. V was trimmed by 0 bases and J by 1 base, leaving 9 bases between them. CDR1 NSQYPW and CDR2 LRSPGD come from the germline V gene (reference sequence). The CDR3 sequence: CTCSADRERNSDYTF. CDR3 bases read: TGCACCTGCAGTGCAGACAGGGAGAGAAACTCC.

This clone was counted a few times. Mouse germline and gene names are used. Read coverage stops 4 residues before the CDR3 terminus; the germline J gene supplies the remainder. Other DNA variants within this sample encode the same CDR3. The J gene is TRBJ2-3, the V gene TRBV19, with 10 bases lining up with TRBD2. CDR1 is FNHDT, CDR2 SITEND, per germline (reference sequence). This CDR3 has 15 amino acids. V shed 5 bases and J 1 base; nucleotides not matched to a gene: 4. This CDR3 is CASRTDWGGAETLYF. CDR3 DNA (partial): TGTGCCAGCAGGACCGACTGGGGGGGTGCAGAA.

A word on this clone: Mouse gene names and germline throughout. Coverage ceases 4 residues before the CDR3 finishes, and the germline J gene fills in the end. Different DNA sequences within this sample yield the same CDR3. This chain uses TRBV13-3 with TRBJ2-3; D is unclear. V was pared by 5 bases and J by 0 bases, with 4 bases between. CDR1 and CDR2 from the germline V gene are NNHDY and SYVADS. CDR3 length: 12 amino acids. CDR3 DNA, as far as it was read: TGTGCCAGCAGCACTAGTGCAGAA. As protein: CASSTSAE. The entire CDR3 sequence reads CASSTSAETLYF.

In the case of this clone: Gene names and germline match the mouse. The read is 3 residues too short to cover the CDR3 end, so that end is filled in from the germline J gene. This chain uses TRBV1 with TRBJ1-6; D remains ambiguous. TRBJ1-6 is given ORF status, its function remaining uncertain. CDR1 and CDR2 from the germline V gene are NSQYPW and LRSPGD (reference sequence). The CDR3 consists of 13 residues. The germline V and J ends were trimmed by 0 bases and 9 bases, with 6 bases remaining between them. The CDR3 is CTCSADEGSPLYF. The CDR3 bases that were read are TGCACCTGCAGTGCAGATGAGGGTTCGCCC.

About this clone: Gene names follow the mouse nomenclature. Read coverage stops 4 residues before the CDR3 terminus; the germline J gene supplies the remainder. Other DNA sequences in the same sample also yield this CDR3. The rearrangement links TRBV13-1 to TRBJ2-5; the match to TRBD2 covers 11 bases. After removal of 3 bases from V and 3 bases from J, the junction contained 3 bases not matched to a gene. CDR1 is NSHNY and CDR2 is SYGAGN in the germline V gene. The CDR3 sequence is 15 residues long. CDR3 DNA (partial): TGTGCCAGCAGTGGCGGGACTGGGGGTCAAGAC. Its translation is CASSGGTGGQD. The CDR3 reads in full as CASSGGTGGQDTQYF.

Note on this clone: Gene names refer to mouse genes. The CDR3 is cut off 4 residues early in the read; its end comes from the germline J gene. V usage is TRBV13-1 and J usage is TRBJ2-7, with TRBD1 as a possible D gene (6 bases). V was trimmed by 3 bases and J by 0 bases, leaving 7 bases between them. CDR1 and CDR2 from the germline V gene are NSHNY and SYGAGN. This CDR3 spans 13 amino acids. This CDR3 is CASSGDTSYEQYF. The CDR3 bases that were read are TGTGCCAGCAGTGGGGACACCTCCTAT.

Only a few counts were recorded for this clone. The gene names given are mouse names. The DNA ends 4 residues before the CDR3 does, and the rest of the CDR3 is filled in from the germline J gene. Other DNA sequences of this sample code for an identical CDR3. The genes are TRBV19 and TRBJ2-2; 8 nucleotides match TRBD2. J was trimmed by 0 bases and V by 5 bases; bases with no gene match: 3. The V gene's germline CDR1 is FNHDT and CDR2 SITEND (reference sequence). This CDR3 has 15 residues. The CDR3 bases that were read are TGTGCCAGCAGAACTGGGGGATCAAACACCGGG. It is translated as CASRTGGSNTG. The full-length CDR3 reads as CASRTGGSNTGQLYF. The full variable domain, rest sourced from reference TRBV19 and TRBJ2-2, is GGIITQTPKFLIGQEGQKLTLKCQQNFNHDTMYWYRQDSGKGLRLIYYSITENDLQKGDLSEGYDASREKKSSFSLTVTSAQKNEMAVFLCASRTGGSNTGQLYFGEGSKLTVL.

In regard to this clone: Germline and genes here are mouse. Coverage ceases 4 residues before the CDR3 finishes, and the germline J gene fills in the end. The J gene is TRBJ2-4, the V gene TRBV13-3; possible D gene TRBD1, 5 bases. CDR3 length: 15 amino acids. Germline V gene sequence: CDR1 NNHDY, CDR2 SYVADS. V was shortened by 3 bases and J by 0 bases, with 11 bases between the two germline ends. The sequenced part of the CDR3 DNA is TGTGCCAGCAGTGTTGGACATCCTAGTCAAAAC. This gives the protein CASSVGHPSQN. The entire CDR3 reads CASSVGHPSQNTLYF.

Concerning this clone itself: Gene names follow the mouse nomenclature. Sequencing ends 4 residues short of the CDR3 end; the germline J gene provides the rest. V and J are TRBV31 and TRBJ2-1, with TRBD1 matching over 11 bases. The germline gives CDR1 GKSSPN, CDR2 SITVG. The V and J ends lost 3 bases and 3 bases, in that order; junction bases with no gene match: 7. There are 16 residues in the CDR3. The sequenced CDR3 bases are TGTGCCTGGAGCCGCTCCGGGACAGGGGGCTATGCT. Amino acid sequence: CAWSRSGTGGYA. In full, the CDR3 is CAWSRSGTGGYAEQFF.

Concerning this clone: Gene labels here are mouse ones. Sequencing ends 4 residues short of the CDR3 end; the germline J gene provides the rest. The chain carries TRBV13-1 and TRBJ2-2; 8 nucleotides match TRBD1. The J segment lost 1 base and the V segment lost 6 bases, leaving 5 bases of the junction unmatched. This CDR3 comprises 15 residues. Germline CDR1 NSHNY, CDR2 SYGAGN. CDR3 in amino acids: CASKKGQENTGQLYF. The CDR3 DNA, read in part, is TGTGCCAGCAAGAAGGGACAGGAAAACACCGGG.

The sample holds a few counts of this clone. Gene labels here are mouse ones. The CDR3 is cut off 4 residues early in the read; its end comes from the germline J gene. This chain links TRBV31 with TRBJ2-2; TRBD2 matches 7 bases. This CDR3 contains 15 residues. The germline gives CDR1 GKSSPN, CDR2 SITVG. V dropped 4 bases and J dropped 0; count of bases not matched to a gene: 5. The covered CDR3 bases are TGTGCCTGGACTCCCGGGGGGGCAAACACCGGG. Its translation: CAWTPGGANTG. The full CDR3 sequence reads CAWTPGGANTGQLYF.

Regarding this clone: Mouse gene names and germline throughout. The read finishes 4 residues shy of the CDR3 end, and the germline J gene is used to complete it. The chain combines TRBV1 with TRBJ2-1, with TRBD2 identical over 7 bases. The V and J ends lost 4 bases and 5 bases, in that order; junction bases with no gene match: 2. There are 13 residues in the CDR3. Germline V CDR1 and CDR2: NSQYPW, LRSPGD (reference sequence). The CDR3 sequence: CTCSGGTDAEQFF. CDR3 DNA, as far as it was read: TGCACCTGCAGTGGAGGGACTGATGCT.

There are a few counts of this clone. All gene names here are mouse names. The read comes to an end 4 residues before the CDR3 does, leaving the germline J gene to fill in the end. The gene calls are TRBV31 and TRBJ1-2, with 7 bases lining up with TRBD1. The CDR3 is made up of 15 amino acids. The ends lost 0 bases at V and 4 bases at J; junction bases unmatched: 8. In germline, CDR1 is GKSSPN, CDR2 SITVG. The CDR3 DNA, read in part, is TGTGCCTGGAGTCTAAACAGGGGAGGGAGCTCC. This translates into CAWSLNRGGSS. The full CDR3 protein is CAWSLNRGGSSDYTF.

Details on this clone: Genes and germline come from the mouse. The sequenced part of the CDR3 DNA is TGTGCCTGGAGTCTTGGGGGGATGGGAGAC. Translation: CAWSLGGMGD. The whole CDR3 is CAWSLGGMGDTQYF. V is TRBV31 and J is TRBJ2-5, with 7 nucleotides matching TRBD2. The DNA ends 4 residues before the CDR3 does, and the rest of the CDR3 is filled in from the germline J gene. The CDR3 extends over 14 amino acids. CDR1 is GKSSPN and CDR2 is SITVG in the germline V gene.